Below are 21 T cell receptor beta chains sequenced from a single sample in a study of CXCR3-negative and CXCR3-positive naive CD8 T cells. Findings and limits, study-wide: CXCR3-positive naive cells carried more hydrophobic TRB CDR3s than CXCR3-negative ones.

The antigens for these receptors are not known. TRB cDNA libraries were made by UMI-labeled 5' RACE. After re-calling the 5' RACE reads, TCRdb lists one entry per CDR3 protein, DNA absent. The table lists over 150,000 distinct CDR3 sequences. The sequencing sample was made of naive CXCR3+ CD8+ T cells from blood. Regarding subset: CD45RO-CCR7+CD27+CD95- naive CD8+ T cells expressing CXCR3 (TNR3+). Receptor source: a human donor in good health. Some clones in this sample may be carry-over from other donors' samples.

V usage is TRBV29-1 and J usage is TRBJ2-3; the D call of TRBD1 rests on TCRdb alone, since no DNA is present to check it. The CDR3 contains 15 residues. Germline CDR1 is SQVTM and CDR2 is ANQGSEA. The CDR3: CSVEEGIQVADTQYF.

The chain couples TRBV5-5 to TRBJ2-2; TCRdb lists TRBD1, though no DNA is available to test this call. From germline, CDR1 is SGHKS and CDR2 YYEKEE (reference sequence). CDR3 length: 14 residues. The CDR3 sequence: CASSFGPGTGELFF.

The chain combines TRBV29-1 with TRBJ2-7; TCRdb reports TRBD1, a call that lacks DNA to check it against. Germline V gene lookup returns CDR1 SQVTM and CDR2 ANQGSEA. The CDR3 has 12 residues. The CDR3 loop reads CSAWTGSYEQYF.

The rearrangement uses TRBV6-4 and TRBJ2-3; TCRdb designates TRBD1, a call that cannot be tested without DNA. Germline V gene lookup returns CDR1 MRHNA and CDR2 SNTAGT. CDR3 size: 15 residues. The CDR3 sequence is CASSDSAGSTDTQYF.

V and J are TRBV12-3 or TRBV12-4 and TRBJ1-1. The length of the CDR3 is 14 residues. CDR3 in amino acids: CASSFLQAETEAFF.

This chain links TRBV20-1 with TRBJ2-7; the D call of TRBD1 rests on TCRdb alone, since no DNA is present to check it. This CDR3 is built from 12 residues. Germline V gene data show CDR1 as DFQATT and CDR2 as SNEGSKA (reference sequence). CDR3 region: CSASWAGYEQYF.

V gene TRBV29-1 combines with J gene TRBJ1-1. Per germline, CDR1 SQVTM and CDR2 ANQGSEA. The CDR3 has 11 residues. The CDR3 sequence is CSVLRNTEAFF.

The chain employs TRBV5-1 and TRBJ1-1; there is no DNA to check the TCRdb D call of TRBD1. This CDR3 comprises 14 residues. CDR1 and CDR2 from the germline V gene are SGHRS and YFSETQ. CDR3 residues: CASSLWGTNTEAFF.

The chain links TRBV6-6 to TRBJ2-3; TCRdb calls TRBD1, which cannot be checked without DNA. CDR1 and CDR2 (germline): MNHNY, SVGAGI (reference sequence). This CDR3 is built from 13 residues. The CDR3 loop reads CASSPRGGDTQYF.

This rearrangement joins TRBV4-1 to TRBJ1-6. The germline gives CDR1 MGHRA, CDR2 YSYEKL. This CDR3 has 16 residues. CDR3 in amino acids: CASSHKEGQNNSPLHF.

The rearrangement links TRBV9 to TRBJ1-2; TCRdb picks TRBD1, but there is no DNA to check that call. CDR1 and CDR2 (germline): SGDLS, YYNGEE. The CDR3 covers 15 residues. The CDR3 region is CASSGWARGNYGYTF.

This chain uses TRBV10-3 with TRBJ1-1. CDR1 is ENHRY, CDR2 SYGVKD, per germline. This CDR3 comprises 14 residues. The CDR3 protein is CAISESGPNTEAFF.

CDR3 sequence reads: CASSPHPSYEQYF. This sequence joins TRBV7-6 and TRBJ2-7; no DNA is available, so the TRBD2 call from TCRdb remains unchecked. The CDR3 has 13 residues. The germline CDR1 and CDR2 sequences are SGHVS and FNYEAQ. Complete variable domain (other parts from reference TRBV7-6 and TRBJ2-7): GAGVSQSPRYKVTKRGQDVALRCDPISGHVSLYWYRQALGQGPEFLTYFNYEAQQDKSGLPNDRFSAERPEGSISTLTIQRTEQRDSAMYRCASSPHPSYEQYFGPGTRLTVT.

The chain carries TRBV9 and TRBJ2-7. The CDR3 runs 13 residues. From germline, CDR1 is SGDLS and CDR2 YYNGEE. CDR3 region: CASSVGLAYEQYF.

V gene TRBV2 combines with J gene TRBJ1-2; TCRdb's D gene call, TRBD1, goes unchecked for lack of DNA. This CDR3 comprises 14 residues. Germline V gene data show CDR1 as SNHLY and CDR2 as FYNNEI. The CDR3: CASTTGQGLLGYTF.

The chain joins TRBV4-1 to TRBJ2-7; the D call of TRBD1 rests on TCRdb alone, since no DNA is present to check it. The CDR3 has 15 amino acids. The V gene's germline CDR1 is MGHRA and CDR2 YSYEKL. The chain's CDR3 is CASSQTGTALTEQYF.

The chain has TRBV21-1 and TRBJ1-5; TCRdb gives TRBD1 as the D gene, but with no DNA this cannot be confirmed. TRBV21-1 is assigned pseudogene status. CDR3 length: 19 residues. The CDR3 spells CASSIGVIEANRSNQPQHF.

The chain has TRBV11-2 and TRBJ2-3. Germline V lookup: CDR1 SGHAT, CDR2 FQNNGV. CDR3 length: 13 amino acids. CDR3: CAISLIRADTQYF.

The chain employs TRBV6-5 and TRBJ2-2; TCRdb's D gene call, TRBD2, goes unchecked for lack of DNA. Germline CDR1 is MNHEY and CDR2 is SVGAGI. This CDR3 region has 14 residues. This CDR3 reads CASRGTTTTGELFF.

The rearrangement uses TRBV4-3 and TRBJ2-7; the D call of TRBD1 rests on TCRdb alone, since no DNA is present to check it. The CDR3 loop spans 15 amino acids. The V gene's germline CDR1 is LGHNA and CDR2 YSLEER. This chain's CDR3 is CASSQEHRVPYEQYF.

The chain recombines TRBV5-1 with TRBJ2-1; TCRdb reports TRBD2, a call that lacks DNA to check it against. Germline V gives CDR1 SGHRS, CDR2 YFSETQ. CDR3 size: 15 residues. The CDR3 sequence is CASRPSGGEYNEQFF.